Following are 13 T cell receptor beta chains from one sample sequenced in a study of blood T cell repertoires in COVID-19. Clones were read by immunoSEQ multiplex PCR, and TCRdb kept only the in-frame ones, dropping some. The sample has 250,000 or so clones, around 86% seen once; the top ten hold roughly 5.6%. The sample was peripheral blood. All receptors derive from a woman in her fifties or sixties with COVID-19, enrolled during active disease.

The V and J genes are TRBV5-1 and TRBJ1-1; 11 bases align to TRBD1. The junction had 9 bases not matched to a gene; V was cut back by 1 base and J by 4 bases. The length of the CDR3 is 17 residues. CDR1 and CDR2 from the germline V gene are SGHRS and YFSETQ. The CDR3 DNA reads as TGCGCCAGCAGCTTGTCCCGGGACAGGGGGATTGGCACTGAAGCTTTCTTT. This gives the protein CASSLSRDRGIGTEAFF. Looking up the rest from reference TRBV5-1 and TRBJ1-1 gives the full variable domain: KAGVTQTPRYLIKTRGQQVTLSCSPISGHRSVSWYQQTPGQGLQFLFEYFSETQRNKGNFPGRFSGRQFSNSRSEMNVSTLELGDSALYLCASSLSRDRGIGTEAFFGQGTRLTVV.

The genes are TRBV6-1 and TRBJ2-7; the match to TRBD2 covers 9 bases. The CDR3 is made up of 15 amino acids. V lost 2 bases, J lost 2 bases, and 4 bases stayed unmatched. Germline V gives CDR1 MNHNS, CDR2 SASEGT. The CDR3 loop reads CASSESAGGPYEQYF. In nucleotides, the CDR3 is TGTGCCAGCAGTGAAAGTGCGGGAGGGCCCTACGAGCAGTACTTC.

This sequence joins TRBV7-8 and TRBJ1-1, with 8 bases aligning to TRBD1. V lost 5 bases and J lost 11; bases outside the gene matches: 13. The CDR3 sequence is 14 residues long. The germline CDR1 and CDR2 sequences are SGHVS and FQNEAQ. The CDR3 DNA reads TGTGCCAGCAGCCAAGACAGGGGAGGGTTCGAGGCTTTCTTT. This gives the protein CASSQDRGGFEAFF.

This chain joins TRBV5-1 and TRBJ2-7; D remains ambiguous. The germline V and J ends were trimmed by 0 bases and 3 bases, with 7 bases remaining between them. This CDR3 comprises 13 residues. CDR1 is SGHRS, CDR2 YFSETQ, per germline. CDR3 coding DNA: TGCGCCAGCAGCTTGGGTTCTAACTACGAGCAGTACTTC. This codes for CASSLGSNYEQYF.

The rearrangement links TRBV27 to TRBJ1-1; tentative D call: TRBD1 (6 bases). The CDR3 consists of 16 residues. V was pared by 2 bases and J by 3 bases, with 16 bases between. In germline, CDR1 is MNHEY, CDR2 SMNVEV (reference sequence). The CDR3 loop is CASSLQSEGGYTEAFF. The DNA for the CDR3 is TGTGCCAGCAGTTTACAAAGTGAGGGGGGGTACACTGAAGCTTTCTTT.

This chain connects TRBV5-1 to TRBJ2-1; TRBD1 agrees at 9 bases. Germline V CDR1 and CDR2: SGHRS, YFSETQ. The trim removed 2 bases at V and 1 base at J, leaving 1 base unmatched. The length of the CDR3 is 15 residues. This CDR3 reads CASSFGQGSYNEQFF. The CDR3 DNA is TGCGCCAGCAGCTTCGGACAGGGGTCCTACAATGAGCAGTTCTTC. Combining the CDR3 with reference TRBV5-1 and TRBJ2-1 gives the whole variable domain KAGVTQTPRYLIKTRGQQVTLSCSPISGHRSVSWYQQTPGQGLQFLFEYFSETQRNKGNFPGRFSGRQFSNSRSEMNVSTLELGDSALYLCASSFGQGSYNEQFFGPGTRLTVL.

This chain joins TRBV21-1 and TRBJ2-7; the D call of TRBD1 is as the table states it, not checked on the DNA. TRBV21-1 is noted as a pseudogene. The CDR3 spans 12 residues. The CDR3 loop reads CAGPGQGAEQYF. The CDR3 bases are TGTGCCGGACCGGGACAGGGGGCCGAGCAGTACTTC.

The CDR3 loop is CASSPSLGRNHNEQFF. CDR3 in DNA: TGTGCCAGCAGTCCTTCTTTGGGGCGGAACCACAATGAGCAGTTCTTC. The rearrangement links TRBV7-2 to TRBJ2-1, with a tentative D call TRBD1 (5 bases). The CDR3 is 16 amino acids. From germline, CDR1 is SGHTA and CDR2 FQGNSA. Trimming removed 6 bases at V and 5 bases at J, with 20 bases between.

This sequence joins TRBV20-1 and TRBJ2-3; TRBD2 aligns across 7 bases. The CDR3 consists of 16 residues. Unmatched junction bases numbered 9, after V lost 3 bases and J lost 0 bases. Germline CDR1 DFQATT, CDR2 SNEGSKA (reference sequence). CDR3 residues: CSASGEGQLSTDTQYF. CDR3 in DNA: TGCAGTGCTAGTGGGGAGGGGCAGTTGAGCACAGATACGCAGTATTTT.

The chain combines TRBV3-1 (or the pseudogene TRBV3-2) with TRBJ1-5; 11 positions agree with TRBD1. Germline CDR1 LGHDT, CDR2 YNNKEL (reference sequence). The CDR3 covers 17 residues. V lost 1 base to trimming and J lost 6 bases; unmatched junction nucleotides: 8. The CDR3 region has the DNA TGTGCCAGCAGCCAAGGCACTACCGGGACAGGGGGTCAGCCCCAGCATTTT. This encodes CASSQGTTGTGGQPQHF.

This rearrangement joins TRBV14 to TRBJ2-1; D gene unclear. Germline CDR1 SGHDN, CDR2 FVKESK. Trimming took 1 base from V and 8 from J, leaving 12 bases between them. This CDR3 spans 14 amino acids. The DNA of the CDR3 is TGTGCCAGCAGCCAAGGGGCCCCGCCTGATGAGCAGTTCTTC. It specifies CASSQGAPPDEQFF.

This chain links TRBV18 with TRBJ2-7; 8 bases agree with TRBD1. The CDR3 consists of 13 residues. Germline V gene data show CDR1 as KGHSH and CDR2 as LQKENI. The trim removed 8 bases at V and 4 bases at J, leaving 7 bases unmatched. CDR3 sequence: CASVRDRLYEQYF. DNA of the CDR3: TGTGCCAGCGTCAGGGACAGGCTGTACGAGCAGTACTTC. The complete variable domain, with remaining parts taken from reference TRBV18 and TRBJ2-7, reads NAGVMQNPRHLVRRRGQEARLRCSPMKGHSHVYWYRQLPEEGLKFMVYLQKENIIDESGMPKERFSAEFPKEGPSILRIQQVVRGDSAAYFCASVRDRLYEQYFGPGTRLTVT.

This chain connects TRBV6-5 to TRBJ2-2, with a tentative D call TRBD1 (5 bases). V shed 6 bases and J shed 7 bases, with 15 bases lying between them. The CDR3 spans 14 residues. Germline CDR1 and CDR2: MNHEY and SVGAGI. The CDR3 loop reads CASRARGWHGELFF. CDR3 in DNA: TGTGCCAGCAGGGCAAGGGGATGGCACGGGGAGCTGTTTTTT.